This T cell receptor (beta chain) came from a study of shared clonotypes between healthy human individuals (dated by TCRdb to the early 2020s). Study-level background: Two women and a few men aged 18 to 49 years were included in the cohort. Between about 0.94 and 8.9 billion PBMCs per donor were obtained by leukapheresis. To estimate repertoire size and how much clonotype sharing occurs between individuals, the study deeply sequenced the blood TCR repertoires of five or six healthy adults. For each donor, three plates each were used for CD4 naive and CD4 memory, two plates were used for CD8 naive, and one plate was used for CD8 memory. To increase sequencing depth and limit assay-specific biases, different laboratories used diverse techniques to prepare libraries and sequence TCR repertoires.

Relative to germline, V is 2 bases shorter and J is 2 bases shorter, with 14 bases between their ends. CDR1 and CDR2, per the germline V gene (reference sequence), are GTSNPN and SVGIG. The CDR3 measures 15 amino acids from cysteine to phenylalanine. Here the CDR3 DNA is all that survives: 45 bases in frame from base 1. Paper-wide results and their limitations: Sharing across several donors was observed for roughly 5% of naive CD4, 3% to 3.5% of naive CD8, 2% to 2.5% of memory CD4, and around 0.44% of memory CD8 clonotypes. Based on pairwise subsampling, the degree of clonotype sharing among donors was expected to be affected by sequencing depth. Larger estimated clonotype richness was generally found for naive subsets than for memory subsets. Compared with non-shared clonotypes, the clonotypes found in all four sorted-subset donors had higher generation probabilities. The small number of donors limited the genetic and exposure-history diversity represented. Even with the large sequencing depth, rarefaction of the sorted-subset datasets indicated that sequencing was incomplete. Sampling was restricted to blood, and TCR repertoires in tissue are likely to differ from TCR repertoires in blood.

About this clone itself: Its antigen is not yet known. No qualities accompany the bases; no much larger clone lies one base away.

CD8 naive samples were CD45RO-negative cells positively selected for CCR7, giving a CD45RA+CCR7+ population that excluded TemRA cells. Healthy HIV-negative adults with no recently reported acute infections or vaccinations were included as donors. Only Caucasian adults living in Nashville, Tennessee, USA were represented among the donors. Blood was obtained by leukapheresis, after which PBMCs were separated by Ficoll-Histopaque density gradient centrifugation and cryopreserved in liquid nitrogen vapor phase. Analytical flow cytometry was used to check the purity and quantity of each magnetically sorted T cell population. Genomic DNA was isolated from each sorted fraction and quantified by UV absorbance on a Nanodrop 2000c. Using the deep immunoSEQ assay, multiplex PCR amplified TCR CDR3 regions from genomic DNA. Extracted genomic DNA from each cell subset was distributed evenly across all wells of several immunoSEQ 96-well plates, and each plate was treated as a replicate. Each replicate PCR for sorted subsets received around 0.2 ug genomic DNA, equal to tens of thousands of T cell genomes. Purified libraries were measured with a Qubit 3.0 fluorometer, size-checked on a Bioanalyzer 2100, and measured again with the KAPA Library Quantification kit. Every immunoSEQ 96-well plate was sequenced on a dedicated single-read 150-cycle Illumina NextSeq 550 flow cell. The original methods were these. Because the immunoSEQ output held only junctional sequences and lacked quality scores, the filtering could not match the filtering applied to full-length reads. To assign V/J genes and CDR3, sequences were annotated using PyIR, a Python wrapper for IgBLAST v1.9, with IMGT germline references. Reads with weak V/J assignments (E-value above 1e-6), missing CDR3, stop codons, out-of-frame junctions, or ambiguous translated residues were removed. V3J clonotypes were defined by identical inferred V gene, J gene, and CDR3 amino acid sequence. Percentage overlap between repertoires was calculated by dividing the number of shared unique clonotypes by the size of the smaller repertoire. Richness of each repertoire was evaluated using RTK rarefaction, the Chao1 estimator, and Recon v2.1 estimates of unobserved clonotypes. For all TCRbeta clonotypes obtained by the gDNA method from several donors, generation probabilities were computed with OLGA. TCRdb holds this immuneACCESS table with in-frame rearrangements only. Some clones are missing; in checked studies, unresolved V genes explain under half, and the rest has no known cause. The V and J calls and clone size come from that table; D and trimming were worked out from the DNA. Here the sample has about 2 million clones; about 94% occur a single time. Roughly 1.1% of the sample lies in the top ten.

The rearranged chain carries TRBV30 and TRBJ2-3, with TRBD2 perhaps the D gene, on 5 matching bases. The material sequenced was naive CD8+ T cells sorted from blood. The cell subset or site tag for this specimen amounts to: CD45RA+CCR7+. The receptor was isolated from a man younger than 30 in good health. Here the CDR3 is given as CAWSMGVIVTDTQYF. The nucleotide sequence reads TGTGCCTGGAGTATGGGAGTTATTGTCACAGATACGCAGTATTTT.